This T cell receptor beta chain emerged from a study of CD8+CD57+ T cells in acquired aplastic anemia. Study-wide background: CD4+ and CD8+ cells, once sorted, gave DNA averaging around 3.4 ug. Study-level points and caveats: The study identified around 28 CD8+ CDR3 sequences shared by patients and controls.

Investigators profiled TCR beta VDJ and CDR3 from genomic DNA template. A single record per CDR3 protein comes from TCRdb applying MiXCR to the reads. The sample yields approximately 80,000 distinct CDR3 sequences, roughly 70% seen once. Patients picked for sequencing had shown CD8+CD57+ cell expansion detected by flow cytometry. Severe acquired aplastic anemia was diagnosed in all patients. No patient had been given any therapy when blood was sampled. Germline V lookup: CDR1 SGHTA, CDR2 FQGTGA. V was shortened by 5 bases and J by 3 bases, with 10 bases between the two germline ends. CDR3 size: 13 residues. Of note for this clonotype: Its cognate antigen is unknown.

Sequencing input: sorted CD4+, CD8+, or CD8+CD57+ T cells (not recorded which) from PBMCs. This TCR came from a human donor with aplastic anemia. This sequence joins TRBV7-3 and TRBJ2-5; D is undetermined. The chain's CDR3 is CASSLEREETQYF. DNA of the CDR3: TGTGCCAGCAGCCTTGAAAGGGAAGAGACCCAGTACTTC. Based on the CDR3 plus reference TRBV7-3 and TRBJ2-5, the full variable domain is GAGVSQTPSNKVTEKGKYVELRCDPISGHTALYWYRQSLGQGPEFLIYFQGTGAADDSGLPNDRFFAVRPEGSVSTLKIQRTERGDSAVYLCASSLEREETQYFGPGTRLLVL.